Only a few counts were recorded for the clone carrying this T cell receptor (beta chain). The sample comes from a study of cytomegalovirus exposure and HLA in healthy donors. V was shortened by 4 bases and J by 7 bases, with 32 bases between the two germline ends. The CDR3 covers 20 residues. It was with 60 Vbeta and 13 Jbeta primers that the PCR ran. Assay used: immunoSEQ multiplex PCR; TCRdb lists only in-frame clones, some missing. The sample carries about 130,000 clones, around four fifths recorded once. This receptor was obtained from a male donor in good health and CMV-seronegative. V gene TRBV23-1 combines with J gene TRBJ2-1; D perhaps matches TRBD1 (9 bases). TRBV23-1 is classed as an ORF, of uncertain function. What was sequenced was PBMCs. The chain's CDR3 is CASSPTGTGFKSGSKNEQFF. In DNA, the CDR3 is TGCGCCAGCAGTCCCACCGGGACAGGGTTTAAGAGCGGGAGTAAGAATGAGCAGTTCTTC.